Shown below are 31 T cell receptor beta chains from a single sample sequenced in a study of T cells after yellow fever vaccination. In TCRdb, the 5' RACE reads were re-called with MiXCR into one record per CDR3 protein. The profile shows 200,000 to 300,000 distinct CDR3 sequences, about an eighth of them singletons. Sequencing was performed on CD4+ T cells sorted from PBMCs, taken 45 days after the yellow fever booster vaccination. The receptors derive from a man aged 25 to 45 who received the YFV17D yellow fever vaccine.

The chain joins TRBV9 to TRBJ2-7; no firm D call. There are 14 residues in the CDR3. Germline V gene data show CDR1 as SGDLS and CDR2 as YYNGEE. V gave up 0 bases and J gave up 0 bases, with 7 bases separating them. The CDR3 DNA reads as TGTGCCAGCAGCGTAGAATCGGGCTCCTACGAGCAGTACTTC. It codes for CASSVESGSYEQYF.

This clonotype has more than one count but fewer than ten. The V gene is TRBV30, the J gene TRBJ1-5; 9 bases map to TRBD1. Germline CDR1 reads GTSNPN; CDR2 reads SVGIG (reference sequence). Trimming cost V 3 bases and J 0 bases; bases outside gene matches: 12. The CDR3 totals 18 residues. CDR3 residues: CAWREPGQGIYSNQPQHF. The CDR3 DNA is TGTGCCTGGAGAGAACCGGGACAGGGAATATATAGCAATCAGCCCCAGCATTTT.

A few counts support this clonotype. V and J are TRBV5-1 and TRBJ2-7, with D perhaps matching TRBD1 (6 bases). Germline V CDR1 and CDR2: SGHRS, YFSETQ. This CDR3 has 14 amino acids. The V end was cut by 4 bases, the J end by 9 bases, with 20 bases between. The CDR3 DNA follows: TGCGCCAGCAGCCCGGACAGAACTTCTACGGGGCAGTACTTC. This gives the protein CASSPDRTSTGQYF.

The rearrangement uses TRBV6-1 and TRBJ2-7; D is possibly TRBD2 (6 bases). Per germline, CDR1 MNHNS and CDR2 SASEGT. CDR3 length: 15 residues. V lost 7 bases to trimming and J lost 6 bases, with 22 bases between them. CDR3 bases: TGTGCCAGCATGGGACGGAGGGCCTTTCCCTCCGAGCAGTACTTC. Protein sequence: CASMGRRAFPSEQYF.

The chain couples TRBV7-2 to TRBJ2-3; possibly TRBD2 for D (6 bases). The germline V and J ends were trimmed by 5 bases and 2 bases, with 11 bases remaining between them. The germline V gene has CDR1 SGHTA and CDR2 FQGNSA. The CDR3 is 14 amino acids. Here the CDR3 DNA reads TGTGCCAGCAGCAAGCGGGCTCCCACAGATACGCAGTATTTT. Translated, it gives CASSKRAPTDTQYF.

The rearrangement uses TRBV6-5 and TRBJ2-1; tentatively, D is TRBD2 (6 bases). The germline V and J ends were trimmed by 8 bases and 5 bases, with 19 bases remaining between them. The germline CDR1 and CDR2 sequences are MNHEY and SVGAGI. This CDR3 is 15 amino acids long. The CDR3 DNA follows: TGTGCCAGCGGGGAGGACCGGGACTGGAACAATGAGCAGTTCTTC. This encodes CASGEDRDWNNEQFF.

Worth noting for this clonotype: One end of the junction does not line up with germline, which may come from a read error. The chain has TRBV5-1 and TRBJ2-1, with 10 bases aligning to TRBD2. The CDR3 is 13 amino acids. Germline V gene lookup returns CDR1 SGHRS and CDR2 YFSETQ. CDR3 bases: TGCGCCAGCCGCTTGGCCGCTAGCGGGAGCGTGCTCTTC. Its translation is CASRLAASGSVLF.

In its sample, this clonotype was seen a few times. The DNA of the CDR3 is TGTGCCAGCAGTTCCTTAGCGGGAGGGCCAAGGCGAGATACGCAGTATTTT. It specifies CASSSLAGGPRRDTQYF. J is TRBJ2-3 and V is TRBV27, with 11 bases fitting TRBD2. Germline V gene sequence: CDR1 MNHEY, CDR2 SMNVEV (reference sequence). Trimming cost V 4 bases and J 5 bases; bases outside gene matches: 11. The CDR3 runs to 17 residues.

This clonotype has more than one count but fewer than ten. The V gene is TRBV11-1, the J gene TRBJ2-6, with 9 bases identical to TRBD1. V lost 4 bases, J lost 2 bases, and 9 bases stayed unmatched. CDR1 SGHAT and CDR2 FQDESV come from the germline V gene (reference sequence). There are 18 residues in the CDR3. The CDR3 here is CASSSFTGGLTGANVLTF. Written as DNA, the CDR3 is TGTGCCAGCAGCTCTTTTACAGGGGGCCTGACTGGGGCCAACGTCCTGACTTTC.

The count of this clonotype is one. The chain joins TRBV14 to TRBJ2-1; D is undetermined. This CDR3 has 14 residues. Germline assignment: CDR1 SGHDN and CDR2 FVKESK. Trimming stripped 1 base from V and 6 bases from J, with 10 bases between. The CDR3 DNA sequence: TGTGCCAGCAGCCAAGTAAGAGGCCCCAATGAGCAGTTCTTC. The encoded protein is CASSQVRGPNEQFF.

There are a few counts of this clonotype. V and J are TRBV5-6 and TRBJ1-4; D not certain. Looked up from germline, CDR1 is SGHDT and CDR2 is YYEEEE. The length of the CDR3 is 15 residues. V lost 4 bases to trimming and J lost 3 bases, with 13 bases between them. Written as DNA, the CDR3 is TGTGCCAGCAGCCAAGAAACCTGGGCTAATGAAAAACTGTTTTTT. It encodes CASSQETWANEKLFF.

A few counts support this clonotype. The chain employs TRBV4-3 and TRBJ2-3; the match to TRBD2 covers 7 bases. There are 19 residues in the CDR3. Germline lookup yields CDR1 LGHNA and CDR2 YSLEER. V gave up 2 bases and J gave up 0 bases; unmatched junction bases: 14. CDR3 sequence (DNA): TGCGCCAGCAGCCAACGTCTGTCCGCTCGGGACTACAGCACAGATACGCAGTATTTT. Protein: CASSQRLSARDYSTDTQYF.

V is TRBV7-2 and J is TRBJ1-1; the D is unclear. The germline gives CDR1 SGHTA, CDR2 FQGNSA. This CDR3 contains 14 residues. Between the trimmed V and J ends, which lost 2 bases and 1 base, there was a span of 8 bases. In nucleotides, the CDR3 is TGTGCCAGCAGCTTACTGGGAGCGAACACTGAAGCTTTCTTT. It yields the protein CASSLLGANTEAFF.

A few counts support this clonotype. The CDR3: CASSSSDRGGGGYTF. The CDR3 DNA reads TGTGCCAGCAGTTCCTCGGACAGGGGAGGAGGCGGCTACACCTTC. This rearrangement joins TRBV27 to TRBJ1-2; 9 nucleotides line up with TRBD1. V was pared by 4 bases and J by 8 bases, with 11 bases of the junction left unmatched. Germline CDR1 reads MNHEY; CDR2 reads SMNVEV (reference sequence). The CDR3 runs 15 residues.

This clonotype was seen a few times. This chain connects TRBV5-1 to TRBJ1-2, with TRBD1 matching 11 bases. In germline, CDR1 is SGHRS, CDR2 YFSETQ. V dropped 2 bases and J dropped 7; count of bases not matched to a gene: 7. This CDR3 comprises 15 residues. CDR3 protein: CASSLGQGASGGYTF. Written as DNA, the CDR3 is TGCGCCAGCAGCTTAGGACAGGGGGCTTCGGGTGGCTACACCTTC. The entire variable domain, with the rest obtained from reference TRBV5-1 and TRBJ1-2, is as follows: KAGVTQTPRYLIKTRGQQVTLSCSPISGHRSVSWYQQTPGQGLQFLFEYFSETQRNKGNFPGRFSGRQFSNSRSEMNVSTLELGDSALYLCASSLGQGASGGYTFGSGTRLTVV.

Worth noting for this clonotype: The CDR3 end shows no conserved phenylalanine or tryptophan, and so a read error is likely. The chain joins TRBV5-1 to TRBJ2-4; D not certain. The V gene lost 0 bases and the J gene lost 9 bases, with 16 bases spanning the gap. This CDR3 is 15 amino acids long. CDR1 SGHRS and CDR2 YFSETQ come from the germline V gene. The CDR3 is CASSLEDRDKPIQYL. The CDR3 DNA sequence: TGCGCCAGCAGCTTGGAGGATAGAGACAAGCCCATTCAGTACTTA.

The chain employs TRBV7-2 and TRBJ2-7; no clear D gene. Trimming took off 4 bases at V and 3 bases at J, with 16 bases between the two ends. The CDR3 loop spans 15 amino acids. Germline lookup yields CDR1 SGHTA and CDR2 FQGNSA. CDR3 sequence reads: CASSYSGQAVYEQYF. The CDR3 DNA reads TGTGCCAGCAGCTATTCCGGGCAGGCCGTCTACGAGCAGTACTTC.

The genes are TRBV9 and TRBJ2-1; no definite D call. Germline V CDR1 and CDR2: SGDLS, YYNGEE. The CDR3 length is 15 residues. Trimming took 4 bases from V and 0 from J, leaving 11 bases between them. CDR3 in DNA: TGTGCCAGCAGCCCCCGAAGTAGCTCCTACAATGAGCAGTTCTTC. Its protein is CASSPRSSSYNEQFF.

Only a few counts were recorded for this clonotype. The CDR3 DNA follows: TGCGCCAGCAGCCCGGGGACACAAAACACTGAAGCTTTCTTT. This gives the protein CASSPGTQNTEAFF. The rearrangement links TRBV5-1 to TRBJ1-1; maybe TRBD1 (6 bases). The CDR3 totals 14 residues. With 4 bases removed from V and 2 bases from J, the gap between germline ends came to 12 bases. Germline V gene sequence: CDR1 SGHRS, CDR2 YFSETQ. Full variable domain (missing parts from reference TRBV5-1 and TRBJ1-1): KAGVTQTPRYLIKTRGQQVTLSCSPISGHRSVSWYQQTPGQGLQFLFEYFSETQRNKGNFPGRFSGRQFSNSRSEMNVSTLELGDSALYLCASSPGTQNTEAFFGQGTRLTVV.

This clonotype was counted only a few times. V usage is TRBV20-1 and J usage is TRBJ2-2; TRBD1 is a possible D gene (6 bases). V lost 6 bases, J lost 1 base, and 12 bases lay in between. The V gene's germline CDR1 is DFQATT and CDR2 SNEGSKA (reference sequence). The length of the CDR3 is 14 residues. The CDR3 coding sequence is TGCAGTGCCCTGACAGGCCGGAACACCGGGGAGCTGTTTTTT. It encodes CSALTGRNTGELFF.

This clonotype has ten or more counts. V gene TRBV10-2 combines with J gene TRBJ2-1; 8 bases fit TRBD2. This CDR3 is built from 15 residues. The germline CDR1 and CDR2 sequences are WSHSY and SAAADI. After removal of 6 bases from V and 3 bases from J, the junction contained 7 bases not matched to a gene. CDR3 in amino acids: CASSLAGRLYNEQFF. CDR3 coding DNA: TGCGCCAGCAGCCTAGCGGGCCGCCTCTACAATGAGCAGTTCTTC.

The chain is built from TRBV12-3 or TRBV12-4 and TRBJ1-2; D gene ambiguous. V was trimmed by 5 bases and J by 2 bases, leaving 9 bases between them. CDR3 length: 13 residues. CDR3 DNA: TGTGCCAGCAGTGCACAGCTAAACTATGGCTACACCTTC. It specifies CASSAQLNYGYTF.

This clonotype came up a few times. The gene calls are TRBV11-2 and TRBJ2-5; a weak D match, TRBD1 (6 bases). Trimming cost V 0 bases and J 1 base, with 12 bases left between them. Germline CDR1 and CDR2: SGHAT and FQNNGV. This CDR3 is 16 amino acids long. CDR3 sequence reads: CASSLEGAGAQETQYF. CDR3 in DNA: TGTGCCAGCAGCTTAGAGGGAGCAGGGGCCCAAGAGACCCAGTACTTC.

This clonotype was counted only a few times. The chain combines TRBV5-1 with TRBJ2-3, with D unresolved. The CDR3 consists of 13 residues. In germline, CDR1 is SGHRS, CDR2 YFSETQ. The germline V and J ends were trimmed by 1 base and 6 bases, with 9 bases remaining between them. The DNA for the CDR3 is TGCGCCAGCAGCTTGCCTCCCGTGGATACGCAGTATTTT. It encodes CASSLPPVDTQYF. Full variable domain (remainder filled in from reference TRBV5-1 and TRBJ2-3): KAGVTQTPRYLIKTRGQQVTLSCSPISGHRSVSWYQQTPGQGLQFLFEYFSETQRNKGNFPGRFSGRQFSNSRSEMNVSTLELGDSALYLCASSLPPVDTQYFGPGTRLTVL.

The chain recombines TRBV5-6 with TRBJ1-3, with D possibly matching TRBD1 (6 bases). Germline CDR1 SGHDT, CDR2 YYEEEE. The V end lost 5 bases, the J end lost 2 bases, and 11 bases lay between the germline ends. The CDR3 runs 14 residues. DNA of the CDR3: TGTGCCAGCAGAACAGGGTTTACTGGAAACACCATATATTTT. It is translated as CASRTGFTGNTIYF.

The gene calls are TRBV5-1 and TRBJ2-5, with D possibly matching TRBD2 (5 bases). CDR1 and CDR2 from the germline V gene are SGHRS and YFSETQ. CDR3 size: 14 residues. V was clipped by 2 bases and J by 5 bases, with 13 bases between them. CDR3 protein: CASSFPYPGETQYF. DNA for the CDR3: TGCGCCAGCAGCTTCCCTTACCCGGGGGAGACCCAGTACTTC. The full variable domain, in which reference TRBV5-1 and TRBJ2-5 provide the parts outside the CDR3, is KAGVTQTPRYLIKTRGQQVTLSCSPISGHRSVSWYQQTPGQGLQFLFEYFSETQRNKGNFPGRFSGRQFSNSRSEMNVSTLELGDSALYLCASSFPYPGETQYFGPGTRLLVL.

DNA of the CDR3: TGCAGCGTTGAAGGACCACCCAGGGGGCGATCCTACAATGAGCAGTTCTTC. It encodes CSVEGPPRGRSYNEQFF. The chain joins TRBV29-1 to TRBJ2-1; the match to TRBD1 covers 8 bases. Germline V gene sequence: CDR1 SQVTM, CDR2 ANQGSEA. The CDR3 has 17 residues. The junction had 9 bases not matched to a gene; V was cut back by 1 base and J by 1 base.

The CDR3 protein is CASSLLASGANNEQFF. DNA for the CDR3: TGCGCCAGCAGCCTCCTGGCTAGCGGGGCGAACAATGAGCAGTTCTTC. This rearrangement joins TRBV5-1 to TRBJ2-1, with 9 bases lining up with TRBD2. V was pared by 4 bases and J by 5 bases, with 10 bases of the junction left unmatched. From germline, CDR1 is SGHRS and CDR2 YFSETQ. This CDR3 region has 16 residues.

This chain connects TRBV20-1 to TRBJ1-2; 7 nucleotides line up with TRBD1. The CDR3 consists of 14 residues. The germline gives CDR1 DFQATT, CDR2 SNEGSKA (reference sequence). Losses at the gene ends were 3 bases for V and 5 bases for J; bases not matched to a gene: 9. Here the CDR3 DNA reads TGCAGTGCTAGGGCGGGACAGAGCCCTTATGGCTACACCTTC. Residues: CSARAGQSPYGYTF.

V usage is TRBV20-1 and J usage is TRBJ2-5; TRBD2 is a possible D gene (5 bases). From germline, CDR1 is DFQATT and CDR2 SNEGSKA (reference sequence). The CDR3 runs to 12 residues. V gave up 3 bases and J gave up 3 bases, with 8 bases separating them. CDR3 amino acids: CSARDFEETQYF. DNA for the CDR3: TGCAGTGCTAGGGACTTTGAAGAGACCCAGTACTTC.

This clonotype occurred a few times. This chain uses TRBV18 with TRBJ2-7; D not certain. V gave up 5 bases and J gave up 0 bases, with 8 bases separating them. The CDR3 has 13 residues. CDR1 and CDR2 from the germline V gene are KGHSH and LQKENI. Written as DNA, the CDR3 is TGTGCCAGCTCATCTCAGGACTCCTACGAGCAGTACTTC. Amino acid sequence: CASSSQDSYEQYF. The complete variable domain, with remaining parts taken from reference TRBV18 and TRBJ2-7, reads NAGVMQNPRHLVRRRGQEARLRCSPMKGHSHVYWYRQLPEEGLKFMVYLQKENIIDESGMPKERFSAEFPKEGPSILRIQQVVRGDSAAYFCASSSQDSYEQYFGPGTRLTVT.